The rows below give T cell receptor beta chains drawn from one sample of a study of blood T cell repertoires in COVID-19. Clones were read by immunoSEQ multiplex PCR, and TCRdb kept only the in-frame ones, dropping some. The sample shows over 150,000 clones, roughly four fifths of them seen only once. The source material was peripheral blood. The receptors here all came from a woman aged 60-70 years with COVID-19, enrolled during active disease. Each CDR3 is given with its conserved first and last residue. Fields, in order: J gene, V gene, D gene, clone size, CDR3 DNA, CDR3 protein. A D gene is named only where the DNA matches it firmly. Clone size is given for some rows only: seen once, a few or many times, or a class if the clone is expanded.

j_gene: TRBJ2-1
v_gene: TRBV7-9
d_gene: TRBD2
abundance: .
CDR3nt: TGTGCCAGCAGCTTAGGAGCGGGGGGGCACAATGAGCAGTTCTTC
CDR3aa: CASSLGAGGHNEQFF

j_gene: TRBJ2-7
v_gene: TRBV7-9
d_gene: .
abundance: .
CDR3nt: TGTGCCAGCAGCTTAGCTGCAGGGACCTACGAGCAGTACTTC
CDR3aa: CASSLAAGTYEQYF

j_gene: TRBJ1-2
v_gene: TRBV5-6
d_gene: TRBD1
abundance: .
CDR3nt: TGTGCCAGCAGCTTAGGACAGGAGAACTATGGCTACACCTTC
CDR3aa: CASSLGQENYGYTF

j_gene: TRBJ2-2
v_gene: TRBV3-1/TRBV3-2
d_gene: .
abundance: .
CDR3nt: TGTGCCAGCCGTTTGGGGGCCCCGAACACCGGGGAGCTGTTTTTT
CDR3aa: CASRLGAPNTGELFF

j_gene: TRBJ1-1
v_gene: TRBV29-1
d_gene: .
abundance: .
CDR3nt: TGCAGCTTAAAACGGGGGATGAACACTGAAGCTTTCTTT
CDR3aa: CSLKRGMNTEAFF

j_gene: TRBJ1-5
v_gene: TRBV5-1
d_gene: TRBD1
abundance: .
CDR3nt: TGCGCCAGCAGCCCGGATTCGGGACAGGGTAGCAATCAGCCCCAGCATTTT
CDR3aa: CASSPDSGQGSNQPQHF

j_gene: TRBJ1-1
v_gene: TRBV6-5
d_gene: TRBD1
abundance: .
CDR3nt: TGTGCCAGCAGTTACTTAGACCACAGGGGTCACACTGAAGCTTTCTTT
CDR3aa: CASSYLDHRGHTEAFF

j_gene: TRBJ1-2
v_gene: TRBV7-2
d_gene: .
abundance: .
CDR3nt: TGTGCCAGCAGCTTAGGGCCTGGCTACACCTTC
CDR3aa: CASSLGPGYTF

j_gene: TRBJ1-1
v_gene: TRBV6-5
d_gene: .
abundance: .
CDR3nt: TGTGCCAGCATAGAAGACAGCCTATCCACTGAAGCTTTCTTT
CDR3aa: CASIEDSLSTEAFF

j_gene: TRBJ1-4
v_gene: TRBV6-5
d_gene: .
abundance: once
CDR3nt: TGTGCCAGCAGCAAAAGGAGGACGCCGAATGAAAAACTGTTTTTT
CDR3aa: CASSKRRTPNEKLFF

j_gene: TRBJ2-1
v_gene: TRBV5-4
d_gene: .
abundance: .
CDR3nt: TGTGCCAGCAGCTTGTTAGCACACAATGAGCAGTTCTTC
CDR3aa: CASSLLAHNEQFF

j_gene: TRBJ1-5
v_gene: TRBV18
d_gene: .
abundance: .
CDR3nt: TGTGCCAGCTCACAGGGAGTTGGGAATCAGCCCCAGCATTTT
CDR3aa: CASSQGVGNQPQHF

j_gene: TRBJ2-3
v_gene: TRBV5-4
d_gene: .
abundance: .
CDR3nt: TGTGCCAGCAGCTTGCTAACTTCAAAACGCACAGATACGCAGTATTTT
CDR3aa: CASSLLTSKRTDTQYF

j_gene: TRBJ2-1
v_gene: TRBV5-1
d_gene: TRBD2
abundance: .
CDR3nt: TGCGCCAGCAGCTTCCTTTTAGCGGGGGGATACAATGAGCAGTTCTTC
CDR3aa: CASSFLLAGGYNEQFF

j_gene: TRBJ2-5
v_gene: TRBV4-1
d_gene: TRBD2
abundance: .
CDR3nt: TGCGCCAGCAGCCAAGGGGGTAATTGGGTGCGGGAGAAAGGAGAGACCCAGTACTTC
CDR3aa: CASSQGGNWVREKGETQYF

j_gene: TRBJ1-2
v_gene: TRBV9
d_gene: TRBD1
abundance: .
CDR3nt: TGTGCCAGCAGCCCCCATTCGGCAGGGGGGAATTATGGCTACACCTTC
CDR3aa: CASSPHSAGGNYGYTF

j_gene: TRBJ2-3
v_gene: TRBV11-1
d_gene: .
abundance: .
CDR3nt: TGTGCCAGCAGCCACGACAGAAGCACAGATACGCAGTATTTT
CDR3aa: CASSHDRSTDTQYF